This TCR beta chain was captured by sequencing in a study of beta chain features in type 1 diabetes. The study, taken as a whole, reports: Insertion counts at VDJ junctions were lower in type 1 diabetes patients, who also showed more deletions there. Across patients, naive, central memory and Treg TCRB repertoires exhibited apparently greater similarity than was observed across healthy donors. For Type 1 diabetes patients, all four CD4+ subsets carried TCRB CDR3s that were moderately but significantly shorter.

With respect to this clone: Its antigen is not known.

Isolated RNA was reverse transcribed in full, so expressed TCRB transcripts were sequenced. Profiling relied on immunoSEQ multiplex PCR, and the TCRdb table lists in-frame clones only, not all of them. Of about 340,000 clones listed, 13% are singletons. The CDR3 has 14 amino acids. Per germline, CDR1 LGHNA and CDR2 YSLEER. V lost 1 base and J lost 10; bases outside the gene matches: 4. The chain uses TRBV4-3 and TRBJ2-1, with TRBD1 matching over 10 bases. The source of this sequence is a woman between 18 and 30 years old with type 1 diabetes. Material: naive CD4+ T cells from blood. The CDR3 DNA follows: TGCGCCAGCAGCCAAGGACAGGGGGCATGGGAGCAGTTCTTC. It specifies CASSQGQGAWEQFF.